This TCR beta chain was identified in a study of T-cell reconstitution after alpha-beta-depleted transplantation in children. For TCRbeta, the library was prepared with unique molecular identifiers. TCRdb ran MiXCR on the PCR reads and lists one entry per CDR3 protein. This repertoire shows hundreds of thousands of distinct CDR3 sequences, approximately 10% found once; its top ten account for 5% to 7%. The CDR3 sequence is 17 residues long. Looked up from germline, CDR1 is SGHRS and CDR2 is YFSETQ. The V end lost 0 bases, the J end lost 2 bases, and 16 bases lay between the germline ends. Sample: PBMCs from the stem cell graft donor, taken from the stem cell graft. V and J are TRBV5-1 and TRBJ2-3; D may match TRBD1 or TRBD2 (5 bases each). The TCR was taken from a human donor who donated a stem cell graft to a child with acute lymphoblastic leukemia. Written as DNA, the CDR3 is TGCGCCAGCAGCTTGGTCCGCTATGGGGGAAACACAGATACGCAGTATTTT. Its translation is CASSLVRYGGNTDTQYF.